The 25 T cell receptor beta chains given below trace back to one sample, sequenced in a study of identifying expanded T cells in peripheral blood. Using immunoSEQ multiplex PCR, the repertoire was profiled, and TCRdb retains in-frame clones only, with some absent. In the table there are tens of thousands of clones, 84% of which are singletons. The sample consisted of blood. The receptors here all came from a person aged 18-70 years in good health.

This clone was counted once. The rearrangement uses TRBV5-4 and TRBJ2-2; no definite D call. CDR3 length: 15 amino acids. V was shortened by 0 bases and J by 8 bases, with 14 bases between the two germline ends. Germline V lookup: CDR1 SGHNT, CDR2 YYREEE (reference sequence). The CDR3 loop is CASSLGDKILGELFF. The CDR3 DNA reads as TGTGCCAGCAGCTTGGGAGACAAGATCCTGGGGGAGCTGTTTTTT.

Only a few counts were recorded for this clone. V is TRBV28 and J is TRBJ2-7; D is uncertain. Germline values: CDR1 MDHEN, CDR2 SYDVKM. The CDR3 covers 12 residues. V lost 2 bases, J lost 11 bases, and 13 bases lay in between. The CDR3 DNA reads TGTGCCAGCAGTTTAGCTCCCCTTGGGGAGTACTTC. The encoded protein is CASSLAPLGEYF.

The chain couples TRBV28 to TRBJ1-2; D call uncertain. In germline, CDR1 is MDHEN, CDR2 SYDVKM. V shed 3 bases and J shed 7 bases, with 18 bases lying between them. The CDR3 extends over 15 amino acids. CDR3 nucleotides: TGTGCCAGCAGTTTTCCCACGGTCCTAGGCGGTGGCTACACCTTC. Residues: CASSFPTVLGGGYTF.

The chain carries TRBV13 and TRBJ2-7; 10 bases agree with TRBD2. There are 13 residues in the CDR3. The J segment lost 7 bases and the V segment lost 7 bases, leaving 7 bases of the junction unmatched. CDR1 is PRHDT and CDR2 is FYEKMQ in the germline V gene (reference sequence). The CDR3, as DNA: TGTGCCAGCACCGCCGGGACTAGCGTAGAGCAGTACTTC. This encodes CASTAGTSVEQYF.

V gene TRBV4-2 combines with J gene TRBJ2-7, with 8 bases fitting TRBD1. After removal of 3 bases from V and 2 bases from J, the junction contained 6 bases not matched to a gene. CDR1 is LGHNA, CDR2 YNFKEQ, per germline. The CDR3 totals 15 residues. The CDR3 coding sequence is TGTGCCAGCAGCCAGGAGGGACAGGTGGCCTACGAGCAGTACTTC. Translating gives CASSQEGQVAYEQYF.

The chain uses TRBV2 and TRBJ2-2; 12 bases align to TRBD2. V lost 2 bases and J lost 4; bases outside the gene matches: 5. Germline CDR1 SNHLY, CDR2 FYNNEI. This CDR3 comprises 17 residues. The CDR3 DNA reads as TGTGCCAGCAGTGAAACACGGACTAGCGGGGTCACCGGGGAGCTGTTTTTT. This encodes CASSETRTSGVTGELFF.

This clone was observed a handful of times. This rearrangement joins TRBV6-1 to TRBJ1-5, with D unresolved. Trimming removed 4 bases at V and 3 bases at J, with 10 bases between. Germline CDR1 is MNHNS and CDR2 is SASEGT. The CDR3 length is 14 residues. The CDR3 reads CASSAVSINQPQHF. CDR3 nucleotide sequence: TGTGCCAGCAGTGCCGTTTCCATCAATCAGCCCCAGCATTTT.

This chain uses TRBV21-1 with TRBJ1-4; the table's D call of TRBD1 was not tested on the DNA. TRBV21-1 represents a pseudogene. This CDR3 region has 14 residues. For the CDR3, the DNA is TGTGCCAGCAGATCGGACAGGGAAAATGAAAAACTGTTTTTT. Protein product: CASRSDRENEKLFF.

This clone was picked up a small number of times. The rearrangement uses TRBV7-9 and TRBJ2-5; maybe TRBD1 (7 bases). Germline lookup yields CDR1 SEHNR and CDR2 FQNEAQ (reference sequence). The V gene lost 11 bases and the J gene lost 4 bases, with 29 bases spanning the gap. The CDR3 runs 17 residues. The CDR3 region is CAAPPRAGGNGGETQYF. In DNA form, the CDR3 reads TGTGCCGCCCCCCCCCGGGCAGGGGGGAACGGAGGAGAGACCCAGTACTTC.

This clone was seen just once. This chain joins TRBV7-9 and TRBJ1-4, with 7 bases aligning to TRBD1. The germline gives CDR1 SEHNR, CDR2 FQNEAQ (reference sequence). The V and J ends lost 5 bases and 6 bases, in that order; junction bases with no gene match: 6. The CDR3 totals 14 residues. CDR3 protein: CASSPTGRDEKLFF. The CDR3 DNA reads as TGTGCCAGCAGCCCGACAGGGCGGGATGAAAAACTGTTTTTT.

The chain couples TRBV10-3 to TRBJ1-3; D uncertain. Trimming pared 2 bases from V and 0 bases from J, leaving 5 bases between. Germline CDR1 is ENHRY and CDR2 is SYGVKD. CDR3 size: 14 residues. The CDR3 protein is CAISEEYSGNTIYF. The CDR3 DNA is TGTGCCATCAGTGAGGAATACTCTGGAAACACCATATATTTT.

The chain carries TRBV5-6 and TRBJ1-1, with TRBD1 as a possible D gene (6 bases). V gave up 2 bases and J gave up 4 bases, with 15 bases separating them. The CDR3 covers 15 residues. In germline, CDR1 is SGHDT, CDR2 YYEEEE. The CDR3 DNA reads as TGTGCCAGCAGCTTTAGTGCTGGGGGCGTCACTGAAGCTTTCTTT. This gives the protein CASSFSAGGVTEAFF.

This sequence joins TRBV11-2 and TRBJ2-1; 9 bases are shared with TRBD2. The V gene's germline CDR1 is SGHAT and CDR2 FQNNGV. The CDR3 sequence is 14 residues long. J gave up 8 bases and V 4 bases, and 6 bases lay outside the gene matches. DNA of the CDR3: TGTGCCAGCAGCTCCGGGACTAGCAAGGATGAGCAGTTCTTC. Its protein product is CASSSGTSKDEQFF.

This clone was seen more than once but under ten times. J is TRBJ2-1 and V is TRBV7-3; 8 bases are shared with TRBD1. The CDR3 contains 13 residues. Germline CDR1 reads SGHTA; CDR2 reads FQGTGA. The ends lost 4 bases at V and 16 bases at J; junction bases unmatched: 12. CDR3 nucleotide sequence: TGTGCCAGCAGCTCTCCGCAACAGGGGGAGTATTTCTTC. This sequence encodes CASSSPQQGEYFF.

The CDR3 sequence is CASRDRGDTEAFF. CDR3 sequence (DNA): TGTGCCAGCAGGGACAGGGGTGACACTGAAGCTTTCTTT. V usage is TRBV2 and J usage is TRBJ1-1; 9 nucleotides align to TRBD1. V shed 6 bases and J 3 bases; nucleotides not matched to a gene: 2. This CDR3 has 13 amino acids. Germline-derived CDR1 and CDR2 are SNHLY and FYNNEI. Looking up the rest from reference TRBV2 and TRBJ1-1 gives the full variable domain: EPEVTQTPSHQVTQMGQEVILRCVPISNHLYFYWYRQILGQKVEFLVSFYNNEISEKSEIFDDQFSVERPDGSNFTLKIRSTKLEDSAMYFCASRDRGDTEAFFGQGTRLTVV.

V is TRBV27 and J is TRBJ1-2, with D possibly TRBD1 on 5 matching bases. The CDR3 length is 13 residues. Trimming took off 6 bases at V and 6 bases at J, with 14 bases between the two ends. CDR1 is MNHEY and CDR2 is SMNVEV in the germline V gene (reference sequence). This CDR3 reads CASRGGRYDGYTF. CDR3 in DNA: TGTGCCAGCAGGGGGGGGAGGTACGATGGCTACACCTTC.

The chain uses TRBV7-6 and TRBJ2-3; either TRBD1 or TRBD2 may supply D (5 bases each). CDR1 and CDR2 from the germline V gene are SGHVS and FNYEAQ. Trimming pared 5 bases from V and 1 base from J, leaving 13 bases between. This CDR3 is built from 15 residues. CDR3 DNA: TGTGCCAGCAGCCAAGAGGGGATTGGCACAGATACGCAGTATTTT. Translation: CASSQEGIGTDTQYF.

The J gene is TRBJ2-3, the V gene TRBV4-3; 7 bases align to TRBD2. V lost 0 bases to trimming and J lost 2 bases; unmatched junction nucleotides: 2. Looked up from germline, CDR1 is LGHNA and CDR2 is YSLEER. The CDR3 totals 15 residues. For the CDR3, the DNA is TGCGCCAGCAGCCAAGAGGGGGGGTCCACAGATACGCAGTATTTT. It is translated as CASSQEGGSTDTQYF.

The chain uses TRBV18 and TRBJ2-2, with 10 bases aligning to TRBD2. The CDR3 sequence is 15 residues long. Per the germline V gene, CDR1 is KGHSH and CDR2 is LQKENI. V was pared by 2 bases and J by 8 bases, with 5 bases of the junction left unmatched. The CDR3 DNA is TGTGCCAGCTCACCAAGCCTAGCGGGAGTGGGGGAGCTGTTTTTT. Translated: CASSPSLAGVGELFF.

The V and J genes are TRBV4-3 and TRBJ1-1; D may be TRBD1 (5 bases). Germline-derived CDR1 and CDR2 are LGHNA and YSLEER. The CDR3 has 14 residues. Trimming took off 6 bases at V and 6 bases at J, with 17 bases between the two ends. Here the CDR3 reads CASSGRGTAAEAFF. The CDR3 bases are TGCGCCAGCAGTGGGCGAGGGACGGCGGCTGAAGCTTTCTTT.

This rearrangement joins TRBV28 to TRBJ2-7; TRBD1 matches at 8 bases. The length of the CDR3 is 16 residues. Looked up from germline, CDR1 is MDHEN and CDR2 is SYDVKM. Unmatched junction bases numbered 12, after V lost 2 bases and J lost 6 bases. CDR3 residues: CASSLGVTGAVGEQYF. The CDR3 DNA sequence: TGTGCCAGCAGTTTAGGGGTGACAGGGGCCGTGGGCGAGCAGTACTTC. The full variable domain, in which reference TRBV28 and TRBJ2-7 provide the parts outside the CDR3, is DVKVTQSSRYLVKRTGEKVFLECVQDMDHENMFWYRQDPGLGLRLIYFSYDVKMKEKGDIPEGYSVSREKKERFSLILESASTNQTSMYLCASSLGVTGAVGEQYFGPGTRLTVT.

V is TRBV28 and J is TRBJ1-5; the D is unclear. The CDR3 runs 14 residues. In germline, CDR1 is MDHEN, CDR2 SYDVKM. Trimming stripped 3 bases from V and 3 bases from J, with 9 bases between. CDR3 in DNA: TGTGCCAGCAGTTTCGGTCAGCACAATCAGCCCCAGCATTTT. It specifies CASSFGQHNQPQHF.

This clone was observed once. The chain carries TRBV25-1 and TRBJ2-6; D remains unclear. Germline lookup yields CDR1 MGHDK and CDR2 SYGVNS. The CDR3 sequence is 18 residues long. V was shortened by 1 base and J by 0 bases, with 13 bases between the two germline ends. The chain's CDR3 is CASSEWISTTSGANVLTF. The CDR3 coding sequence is TGTGCCAGCAGTGAATGGATATCCACAACCTCTGGGGCCAACGTCCTGACTTTC. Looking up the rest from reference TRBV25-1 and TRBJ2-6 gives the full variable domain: EADIYQTPRYLVIGTGKKITLECSQTMGHDKMYWYQQDPGMELHLIHYSYGVNSTEKGDLSSESTVSRIRTEHFPLTLESARPSHTSQYLCASSEWISTTSGANVLTFGAGSRLTVL.

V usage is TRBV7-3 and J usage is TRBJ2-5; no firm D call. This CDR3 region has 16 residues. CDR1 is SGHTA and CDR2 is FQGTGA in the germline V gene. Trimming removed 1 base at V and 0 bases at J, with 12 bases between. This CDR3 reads CASSLIRAQYQETQYF. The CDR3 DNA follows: TGTGCCAGCAGCTTAATTCGAGCGCAGTACCAAGAGACCCAGTACTTC.

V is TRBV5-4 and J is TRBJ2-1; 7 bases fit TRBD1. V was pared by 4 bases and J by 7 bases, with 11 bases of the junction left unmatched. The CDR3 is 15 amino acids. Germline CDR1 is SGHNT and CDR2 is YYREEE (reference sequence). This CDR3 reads CASSIGQEARNEQFF. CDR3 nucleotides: TGTGCCAGCAGCATTGGACAGGAGGCTAGGAATGAGCAGTTCTTC. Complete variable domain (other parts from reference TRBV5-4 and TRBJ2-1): ETGVTQSPTHLIKTRGQQVTLRCSSQSGHNTVSWYQQALGQGPQFIFQYYREEENGRGNFPPRFSGLQFPNYSSELNVNALELDDSALYLCASSIGQEARNEQFFGPGTRLTVL.